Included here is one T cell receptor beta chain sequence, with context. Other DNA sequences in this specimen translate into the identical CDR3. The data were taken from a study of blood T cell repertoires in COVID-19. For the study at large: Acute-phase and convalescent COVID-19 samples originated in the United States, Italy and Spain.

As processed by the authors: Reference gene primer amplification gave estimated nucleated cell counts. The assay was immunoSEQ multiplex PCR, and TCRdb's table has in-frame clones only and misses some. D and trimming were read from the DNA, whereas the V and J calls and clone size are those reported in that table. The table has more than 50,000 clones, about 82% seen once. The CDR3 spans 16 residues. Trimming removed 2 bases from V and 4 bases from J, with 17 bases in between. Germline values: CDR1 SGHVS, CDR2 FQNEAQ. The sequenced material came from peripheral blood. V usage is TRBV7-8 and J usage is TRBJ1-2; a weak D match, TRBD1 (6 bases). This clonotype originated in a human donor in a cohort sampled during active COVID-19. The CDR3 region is CASSLRLDSAPYGYTF. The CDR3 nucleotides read TGTGCCAGCAGCTTAAGACTGGACAGCGCCCCCTATGGCTACACCTTC. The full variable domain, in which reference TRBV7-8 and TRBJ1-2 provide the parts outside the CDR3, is GAGVSQSPRYKVAKRGQDVALRCDPISGHVSLFWYQQALGQGPEFLTYFQNEAQLDKSGLPSDRFFAERPEGSVSTLKIQRTQQEDSAVYLCASSLRLDSAPYGYTFGSGTRLTVV.